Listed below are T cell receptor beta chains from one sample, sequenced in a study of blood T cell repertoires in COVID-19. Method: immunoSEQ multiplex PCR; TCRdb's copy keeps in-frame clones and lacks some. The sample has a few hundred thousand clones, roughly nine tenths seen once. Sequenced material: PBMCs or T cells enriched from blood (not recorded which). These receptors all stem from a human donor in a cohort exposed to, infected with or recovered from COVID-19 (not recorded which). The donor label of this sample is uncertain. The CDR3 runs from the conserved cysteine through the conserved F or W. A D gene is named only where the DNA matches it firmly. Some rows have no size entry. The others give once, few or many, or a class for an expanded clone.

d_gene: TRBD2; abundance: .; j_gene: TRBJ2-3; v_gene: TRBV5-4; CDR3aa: CASSLAGGLGDTQYF; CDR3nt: TGTGCCAGCAGCTTAGCGGGGGGGCTGGGAGATACGCAGTATTTT
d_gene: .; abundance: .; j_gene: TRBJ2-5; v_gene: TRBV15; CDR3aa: CATSRGAGWETQYF; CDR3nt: TGTGCCACCAGCAGGGGGGCCGGGTGGGAGACCCAGTACTTC
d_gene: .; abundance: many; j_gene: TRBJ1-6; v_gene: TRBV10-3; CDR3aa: CAIRAQGRESPLHF; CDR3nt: TGTGCCATCAGGGCACAGGGAAGGGAGTCACCCCTCCACTTT
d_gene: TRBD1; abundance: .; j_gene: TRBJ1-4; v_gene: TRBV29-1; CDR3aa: CSVTRTGGREKLFF; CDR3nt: TGCAGCGTTACCAGGACAGGGGGCCGTGAAAAACTGTTTTTT
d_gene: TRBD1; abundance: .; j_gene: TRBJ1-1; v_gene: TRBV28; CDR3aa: CASSGDRGSFF; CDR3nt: TGTGCCAGCAGTGGGGACAGGGGTTCGTTCTTT
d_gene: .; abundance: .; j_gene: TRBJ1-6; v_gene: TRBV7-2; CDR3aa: CASSLTGRPGNSPLHF; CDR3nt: TGTGCCAGCAGCTTGACAGGCAGGCCAGGGAATTCACCCCTCCACTTT
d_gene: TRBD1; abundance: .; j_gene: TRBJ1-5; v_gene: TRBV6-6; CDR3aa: CASSPPGTGSYSNQPQHF; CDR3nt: TGTGCCAGCAGTCCCCCCGGGACAGGGTCGTATAGCAATCAGCCCCAGCATTTT
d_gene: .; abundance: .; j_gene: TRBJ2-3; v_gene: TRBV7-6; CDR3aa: CASSLGAGLSSTDTQYF; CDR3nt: TGTGCCAGCAGCTTAGGGGCGGGGCTTTCTAGCACAGATACGCAGTATTTT
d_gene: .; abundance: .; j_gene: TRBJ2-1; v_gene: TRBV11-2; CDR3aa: CASSTYQRGNEQFF; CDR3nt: TGTGCCAGCAGCACATACCAAAGGGGCAATGAGCAGTTCTTC
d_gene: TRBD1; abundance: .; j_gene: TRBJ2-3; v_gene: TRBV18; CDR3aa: CASSAGQGVTDTQYF; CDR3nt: TGTGCCAGCTCAGCGGGACAGGGGGTCACAGATACGCAGTATTTT
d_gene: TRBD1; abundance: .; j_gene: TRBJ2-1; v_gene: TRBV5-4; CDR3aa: CASSLRDSYNEQFF; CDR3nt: TGTGCCAGCAGCCTCCGGGACAGCTACAATGAGCAGTTCTTC
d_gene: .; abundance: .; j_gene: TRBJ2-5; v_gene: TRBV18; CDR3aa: CASSPRSVTETQYF; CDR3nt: TGTGCCAGCTCACCTCGTAGCGTGACGGAGACCCAGTACTTC
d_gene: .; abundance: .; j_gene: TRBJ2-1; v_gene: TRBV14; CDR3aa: CASSPIGGAEQFF; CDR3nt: TGTGCCAGCAGCCCCATTGGGGGGGCGGAACAGTTCTTC
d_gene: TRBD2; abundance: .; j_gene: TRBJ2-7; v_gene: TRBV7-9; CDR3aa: CASSAGLAGSYEQYF; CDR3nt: TGTGCCAGCAGCGCCGGACTAGCGGGGTCCTACGAGCAGTACTTC
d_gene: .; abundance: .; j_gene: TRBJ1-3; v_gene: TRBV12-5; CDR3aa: CASGRRNSGNTIYF; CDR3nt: TGTGCTAGCGGGAGGAGAAACTCTGGAAACACCATATATTTT
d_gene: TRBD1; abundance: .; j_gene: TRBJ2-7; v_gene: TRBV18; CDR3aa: CASSLSDRGGEQYF; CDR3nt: TGTGCCAGCTCACTTTCGGACAGGGGAGGTGAGCAGTACTTC
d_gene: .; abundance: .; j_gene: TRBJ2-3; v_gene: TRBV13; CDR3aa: CASSLGSITDTQYF; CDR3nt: TGTGCCAGCAGCTTAGGTTCCATCACAGATACGCAGTATTTT
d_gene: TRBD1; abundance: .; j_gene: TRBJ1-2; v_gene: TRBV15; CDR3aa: CATSSQGQGLGYTF; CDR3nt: TGTGCCACCAGCAGTCAGGGACAGGGACTTGGCTACACCTTC
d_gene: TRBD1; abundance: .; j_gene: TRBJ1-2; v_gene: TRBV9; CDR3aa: CASSVTWRTGDGYTF; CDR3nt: TGTGCCAGCAGCGTCACTTGGAGAACAGGGGATGGCTACACCTTC
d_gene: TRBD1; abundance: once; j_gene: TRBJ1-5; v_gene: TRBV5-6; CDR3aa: CASSPWATGGNQPQHF; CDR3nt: TGTGCCAGCAGTCCTTGGGCAACAGGGGGCAATCAGCCCCAGCATTTT
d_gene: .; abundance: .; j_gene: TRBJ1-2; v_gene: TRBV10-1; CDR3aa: CARSEIGLGYTF; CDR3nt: TGCGCCAGAAGTGAGATTGGACTTGGCTACACCTTC
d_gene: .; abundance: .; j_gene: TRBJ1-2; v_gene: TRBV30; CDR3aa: CAWRTVNYGYTF; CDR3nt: TGTGCCTGGCGGACAGTTAACTATGGCTACACCTTC
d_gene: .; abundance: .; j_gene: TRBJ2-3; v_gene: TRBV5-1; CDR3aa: CASSWGDRSLQYF; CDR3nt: TGCGCCAGCAGCTGGGGAGACAGGAGTTTGCAGTATTTT
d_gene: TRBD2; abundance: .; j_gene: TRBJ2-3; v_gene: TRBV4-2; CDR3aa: CASSQQTSGFFASTDTQYF; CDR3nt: TGTGCCAGCAGCCAACAGACTAGCGGGTTCTTTGCTAGCACAGATACGCAGTATTTT
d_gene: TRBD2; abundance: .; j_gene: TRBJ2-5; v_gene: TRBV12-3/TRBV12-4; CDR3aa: CASSSGGLLLYF; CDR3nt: TGTGCCAGCAGTTCGGGGGGGCTCTTACTGTACTTC
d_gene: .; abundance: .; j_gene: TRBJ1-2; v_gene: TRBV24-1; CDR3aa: CATSDYQVSDGYTF; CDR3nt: TGTGCCACCAGTGATTACCAGGTTTCCGATGGCTACACCTTC
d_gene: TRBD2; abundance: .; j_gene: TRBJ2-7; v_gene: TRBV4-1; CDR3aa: CASSQDTGGYEQYF; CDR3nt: TGCGCCAGCAGCCAAGATACGGGGGGCTACGAGCAGTACTTC
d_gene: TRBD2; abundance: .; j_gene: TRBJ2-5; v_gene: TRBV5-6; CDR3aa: CASSSNSGGGQETQYF; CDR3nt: TGTGCCAGCAGCTCCAATAGCGGGGGGGGTCAAGAGACCCAGTACTTC
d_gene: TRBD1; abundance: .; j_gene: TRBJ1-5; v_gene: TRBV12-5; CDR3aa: CASAPGQDSVVGNQPQHF; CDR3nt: TGTGCTAGTGCTCCCGGACAGGATAGTGTCGTAGGTAATCAGCCCCAGCATTTT
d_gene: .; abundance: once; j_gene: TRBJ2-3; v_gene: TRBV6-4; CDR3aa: CASSDSRGDTQYF; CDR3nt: TGTGCCAGCAGTGACTCGAGGGGGGATACGCAGTATTTT
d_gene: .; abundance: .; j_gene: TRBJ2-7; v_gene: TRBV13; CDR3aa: CASSQFGQTDEQYF; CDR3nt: TGTGCCAGCAGCCAATTCGGACAGACCGACGAGCAGTACTTC
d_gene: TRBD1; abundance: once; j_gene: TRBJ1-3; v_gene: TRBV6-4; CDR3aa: CASSLIPGQGFGNTIYF; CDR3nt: TGTGCCAGCAGCCTCATCCCGGGACAGGGTTTTGGAAACACCATATATTTT
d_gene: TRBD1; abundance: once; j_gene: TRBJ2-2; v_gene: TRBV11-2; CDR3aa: CASSLAGQGANTGELFF; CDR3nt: TGTGCCAGCAGCTTAGCTGGACAGGGGGCGAACACCGGGGAGCTGTTTTTT
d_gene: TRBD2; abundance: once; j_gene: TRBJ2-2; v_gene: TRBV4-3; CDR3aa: CASSQDRGGLFANTGELFF; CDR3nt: TGCGCCAGCAGCCAAGATCGGGGAGGGTTGTTTGCGAACACCGGGGAGCTGTTTTTT
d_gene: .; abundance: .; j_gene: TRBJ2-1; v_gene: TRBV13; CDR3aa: CASSHSWQGPYNEQFF; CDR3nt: TGTGCCAGCAGCCATTCTTGGCAGGGCCCTTACAATGAGCAGTTCTTC
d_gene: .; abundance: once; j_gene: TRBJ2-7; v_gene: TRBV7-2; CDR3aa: CASSHPGREQYF; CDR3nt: TGTGCCAGCAGCCACCCTGGCCGCGAGCAGTACTTC
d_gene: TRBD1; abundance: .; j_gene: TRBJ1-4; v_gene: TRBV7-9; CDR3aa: CASSSSGQENEKLFF; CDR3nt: TGTGCCAGCAGCTCTTCGGGACAGGAGAATGAAAAACTGTTTTTT
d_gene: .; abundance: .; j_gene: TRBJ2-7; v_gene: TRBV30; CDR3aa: CAWSLGLLYEQYF; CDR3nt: TGTGCCTGGAGTTTGGGACTTCTATACGAGCAGTACTTC
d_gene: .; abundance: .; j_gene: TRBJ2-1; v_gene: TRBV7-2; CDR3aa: CASSSPRGGASYNEQFF; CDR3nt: TGTGCCAGCAGCTCCCCAAGGGGCGGGGCTTCTTACAATGAGCAGTTCTTC
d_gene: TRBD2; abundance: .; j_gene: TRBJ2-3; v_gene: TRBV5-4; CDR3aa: CASSLVGLAVSTDTQYF; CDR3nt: TGTGCCAGCAGCTTGGTTGGTCTAGCGGTAAGCACAGATACGCAGTATTTT
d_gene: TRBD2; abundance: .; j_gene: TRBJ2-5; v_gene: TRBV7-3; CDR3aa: CASSLRAGGPLETQYF; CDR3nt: TGTGCCAGCAGCTTACGAGCGGGGGGGCCTTTAGAGACCCAGTACTTC
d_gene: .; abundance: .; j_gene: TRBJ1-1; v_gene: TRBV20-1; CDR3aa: CSASTVEAFF; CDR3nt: TGCAGTGCTTCAACAGTCGAAGCTTTCTTT
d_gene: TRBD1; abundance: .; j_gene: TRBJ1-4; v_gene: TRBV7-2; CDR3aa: CASSLRKGQGNEKLFF; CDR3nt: TGTGCCAGCAGCTTACGGAAAGGACAGGGGAATGAAAAACTGTTTTTT
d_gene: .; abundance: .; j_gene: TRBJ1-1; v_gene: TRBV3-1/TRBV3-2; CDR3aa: CASSQGGKVNTEAFF; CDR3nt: TGTGCCAGCAGCCAGGGGGGGAAGGTGAACACTGAAGCTTTCTTT
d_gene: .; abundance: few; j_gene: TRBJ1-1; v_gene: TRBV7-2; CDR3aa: CASSFGRVNTEAFF; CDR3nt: TGTGCCAGCAGCTTTGGGAGGGTGAACACTGAAGCTTTCTTT
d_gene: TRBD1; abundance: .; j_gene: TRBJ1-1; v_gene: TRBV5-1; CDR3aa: CASSHGTGVTEAFF; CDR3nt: TGCGCCAGCAGCCATGGGACAGGGGTCACTGAAGCTTTCTTT
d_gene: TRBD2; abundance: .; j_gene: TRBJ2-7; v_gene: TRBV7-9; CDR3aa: CASSSGLAGGPYEQYF; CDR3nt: TGTGCCAGCAGCTCGGGACTAGCGGGGGGGCCCTACGAGCAGTACTTC
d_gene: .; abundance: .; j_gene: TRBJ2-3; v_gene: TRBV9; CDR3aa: CASSVGPSTESYTQYF; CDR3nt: TGTGCCAGCAGCGTAGGTCCTTCGACGGAGTCTTATACGCAGTATTTT
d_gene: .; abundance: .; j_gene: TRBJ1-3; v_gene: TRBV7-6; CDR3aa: CASSQLDGGLSGNTIYF; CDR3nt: TGTGCCAGCAGCCAACTGGACGGAGGCCTCTCTGGAAACACCATATATTTT
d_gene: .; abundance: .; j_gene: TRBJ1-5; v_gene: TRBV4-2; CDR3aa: CASSQGGWGQPQHF; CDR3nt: TGTGCCAGCAGCCAAGGGGGCTGGGGACAGCCCCAGCATTTT
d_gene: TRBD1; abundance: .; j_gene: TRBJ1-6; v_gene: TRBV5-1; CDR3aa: CASSFSGQGDSPLHF; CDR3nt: TGCGCCAGCAGCTTTTCGGGACAGGGGGATTCACCCCTCCACTTT
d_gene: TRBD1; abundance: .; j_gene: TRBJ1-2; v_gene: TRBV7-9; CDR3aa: CASSWETGDYGYTF; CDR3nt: TGTGCCAGCAGCTGGGAAACAGGGGACTATGGCTACACCTTC
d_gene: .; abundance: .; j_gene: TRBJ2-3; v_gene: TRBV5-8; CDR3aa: CASSSTDTQYF; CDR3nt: TGTGCCAGCAGCTCTACAGATACGCAGTATTTT